Shown below are 5 T cell receptor beta chains from a single sample sequenced in a study of T cells after yellow fever vaccination. TCRdb used MiXCR to reprocess the 5' RACE reads, holding one entry per CDR3 protein. The sample has fewer than 650,000 distinct CDR3 sequences, 21% seen once; the top ten hold approximately 16%. The starting material was PBMCs, obtained around 3 weeks after the first yellow fever vaccination. Receptors originate from a man in his late teens or twenties who received the YFV17D yellow fever vaccine.

The CDR3 region is CASSLRAGDTEAFF. The DNA of the CDR3 is TGTGCCAGCAGCCTCAGGGCAGGAGACACTGAAGCTTTCTTT. V usage is TRBV4-2 and J usage is TRBJ1-1, with a weak D call TRBD1 (5 bases). V was pared by 4 bases and J by 3 bases, with 12 bases between. CDR1 is LGHNA, CDR2 YNFKEQ, per germline. This CDR3 has 14 residues.

This sequence joins TRBV12-5 and TRBJ2-1; D is undetermined. CDR1 is LGHNT and CDR2 is FRNRAP in the germline V gene. V lost 3 bases, J lost 0 bases, and 9 bases lay in between. This CDR3 is 15 amino acids long. This chain's CDR3 is CASGFLTVSYNEQFF. CDR3 nucleotides: TGTGCTAGTGGTTTCCTGACGGTCTCCTACAATGAGCAGTTCTTC. Together with reference TRBV12-5 and TRBJ2-1, the CDR3 gives the full variable domain: DARVTQTPRHKVTEMGQEVTMRCQPILGHNTVFWYRQTMMQGLELLAYFRNRAPLDDSGMPKDRFSAEMPDATLATLKIQPSEPRDSAVYFCASGFLTVSYNEQFFGPGTRLTVL.

The chain joins TRBV4-2 to TRBJ1-5, with D possibly being TRBD1 (5 bases). The CDR3 totals 19 residues. CDR1 is LGHNA, CDR2 YNFKEQ, per germline. V was shortened by 3 bases and J by 6 bases, with 27 bases between the two germline ends. CDR3: CASSHRPLFSQGRRQPQHF. CDR3 in DNA: TGTGCCAGCAGCCACCGACCCCTTTTCTCGCAGGGCCGGCGTCAGCCCCAGCATTTT.

The rearrangement uses TRBV9 and TRBJ1-1, with D possibly being TRBD1 (5 bases). The germline V gene has CDR1 SGDLS and CDR2 YYNGEE. The CDR3 length is 14 residues. V was trimmed by 0 bases and J by 4 bases, leaving 10 bases between them. This CDR3 reads CASSVVGASTEAFF. The CDR3 coding sequence is TGTGCCAGCAGCGTAGTAGGGGCGAGCACTGAAGCTTTCTTT. The full variable domain, rest sourced from reference TRBV9 and TRBJ1-1, is DSGVTQTPKHLITATGQRVTLRCSPRSGDLSVYWYQQSLDQGLQFLIQYYNGEERAKGNILERFSAQQFPDLHSELNLSSLELGDSALYFCASSVVGASTEAFFGQGTRLTVV.

This clonotype was detected a few times. The chain links TRBV7-3 to TRBJ2-2; 8 nucleotides line up with TRBD1. V lost 6 bases to trimming and J lost 2 bases; unmatched junction nucleotides: 5. Germline V gives CDR1 SGHTA, CDR2 FQGTGA. This CDR3 comprises 15 residues. The CDR3 DNA is TGTGCCAGCAGACCGACAGGGGCCAACACCGGGGAGCTGTTTTTT. Protein product: CASRPTGANTGELFF. The variable domain in full, completed from reference TRBV7-3 and TRBJ2-2, reads GAGVSQTPSNKVTEKGKYVELRCDPISGHTALYWYRQSLGQGPEFLIYFQGTGAADDSGLPNDRFFAVRPEGSVSTLKIQRTERGDSAVYLCASRPTGANTGELFFGEGSRLTVL.